A selection of T cell receptor beta chains follows, all from one sample in a study of blood T cell repertoires in COVID-19. Measured with immunoSEQ multiplex PCR; TCRdb has only the in-frame clones, and not every one. Of around 220,000 clones in the sample, about 91% were seen once. Specimen: peripheral blood. Receptor source: a man in his late teens or twenties with active or convalescent COVID-19. CDR3s include the opening cysteine and the closing phenylalanine or tryptophan. The order of the fields is D gene, clone size, V gene, J gene, CDR3 DNA, CDR3 protein. D genes are given only for firm matches. Size tells how often a clone was seen (once, few, many) or the class of an expanded clone, and some rows leave it out.

-,-,TRBV7-2,TRBJ2-1,TGTGCCAGCAGCTTAGTTATGGTAGTTCGGAATGAGCAGTTCTTC,CASSLVMVVRNEQFF
TRBD1,once,TRBV28,TRBJ2-7,TGTGCCAGCAGGGGGCCCGGGACAGCTGACTACGAGCAGTACTTC,CASRGPGTADYEQYF
-,-,TRBV15,TRBJ2-1,TGTGCCACCAGCGTCCGTGGGCAAGTAAGCAATGAGCAGTTCTTC,CATSVRGQVSNEQFF
-,-,TRBV6-5,TRBJ2-5,TGTGCCAGCAGGGCGGGGGCAGAGACCCAGTACTTC,CASRAGAETQYF
TRBD1,-,TRBV27,TRBJ1-1,TGTGCCAGCAGTCTACTACAGGGGAGTGGTCCCAGGACTGAAGCTTTCTTT,CASSLLQGSGPRTEAFF
-,-,TRBV2,TRBJ1-1,TGTGCCAGCGGACAATACATTGAAGCTTTCTTT,CASGQYIEAFF
TRBD1,-,TRBV6-5,TRBJ2-7,TGTGCCAGCAGTCCGACAGGGGGGCGATACGAGCAGTACTTC,CASSPTGGRYEQYF
-,-,TRBV30,TRBJ1-1,TGTGCCTGGAGTATAGAGTCCGAAGCTTTCTTT,CAWSIESEAFF
-,-,TRBV11-2,TRBJ2-7,TGTGCCAGCAGCCGCGCCTACGAGCAGTACTTC,CASSRAYEQYF
-,once,TRBV11-2,TRBJ2-1,TGTGCCAGCAGCTTACTACAGGGCTCCTACAATGAGCAGTTCTTC,CASSLLQGSYNEQFF
TRBD2,once,TRBV5-5,TRBJ2-6,TGTGCCAGCAGCTTGGCAGCGGGAGTCTCTGGGGCCAACGTCCTGACTTTC,CASSLAAGVSGANVLTF
-,-,TRBV28,TRBJ1-2,TGTGCCAGCAGTTGGGCAGACACTAACTATGGCTACACCTTC,CASSWADTNYGYTF
-,-,TRBV6-5,TRBJ1-2,TGTGCCAGCAGTTACTCGGGTCGGCCGGGTGGTGGCTACACCTTC,CASSYSGRPGGGYTF
-,-,TRBV9,TRBJ2-6,TGTGCCAGCAGCCGGGGGACTGGGGCCAACGTCCTGACTTTC,CASSRGTGANVLTF
TRBD2,few,TRBV11-2,TRBJ2-3,TGTGCCAGCAGCTTAGGTAGCGGGAAGGGGGATACGCAGTATTTT,CASSLGSGKGDTQYF
TRBD2,-,TRBV15,TRBJ2-3,TGTGCCACCAGCAGAGCGACTAGCGGTACAGATACGCAGTATTTT,CATSRATSGTDTQYF
-,-,TRBV19,TRBJ1-5,TGTGCCAGTAGTTCTGTGCGAGGACAGCCCCAGCATTTT,CASSSVRGQPQHF
-,-,TRBV28,TRBJ1-5,TGTGCCAGCAGTTTACTTACAGGGTCGGGGAGTCAGCCCCAGCATTTT,CASSLLTGSGSQPQHF
-,-,TRBV9,TRBJ2-7,TGTGCCAGCAGCCCTAGGACTGGCACTTACGAGCAGTACTTC,CASSPRTGTYEQYF
-,once,TRBV28,TRBJ2-2,TGTGCCAGCAGTCACACTCCCGGGGGCGGGGAGCTGTTTTTT,CASSHTPGGGELFF
-,-,TRBV2,TRBJ1-4,TGTGCCAGCAGCACGGTTGAAAAACTGTTTTTT,CASSTVEKLFF
-,-,TRBV9,TRBJ2-7,TGTGCCAGCAGCGTAGGAGACAGCTCTGGGGAGCAGTACTTC,CASSVGDSSGEQYF
-,-,TRBV30,TRBJ2-1,TGTGCCTGGAGCGGGTCAACATCCCCGTTCAATGAGCAGTTCTTC,CAWSGSTSPFNEQFF
TRBD1,-,TRBV6-5,TRBJ1-6,TGTGCCAGCAGGAGGACAGGGGGGAATTCACCCCTCCACTTT,CASRRTGGNSPLHF
-,-,TRBV12-3/TRBV12-4,TRBJ1-1,TGTGCCAGCAGTTACGACAGATTTGAAGCTTTCTTT,CASSYDRFEAFF
-,-,TRBV19,TRBJ1-6,TGTGCCAGTAGTATGGTACAGGCCAGCTCCTATAATTCACCCCTCCACTTT,CASSMVQASSYNSPLHF
TRBD1,once,TRBV5-4,TRBJ1-2,TGTGCCAGCAGCCCCAGCCGCCGGGACAGGGATGGCTACACCTTC,CASSPSRRDRDGYTF
TRBD1,-,TRBV6-5,TRBJ2-7,TGTGCCAGCAGGTCCGGGACAGGGTGGGAGCAGTACTTC,CASRSGTGWEQYF
-,-,TRBV19,TRBJ2-2,TGTGCCAGTAGTATGCCCAGGGGAGTGGTCGGGGAGCTGTTTTTT,CASSMPRGVVGELFF
TRBD1,-,TRBV19,TRBJ1-3,TGTGCCAGTAGTATTAGGGGGCTGCCTGGAAACACCATATATTTT,CASSIRGLPGNTIYF
-,few,TRBV7-2,TRBJ1-5,TGTGCCAGCAGCATCGGACAGACCAATCAGCCCCAGCATTTT,CASSIGQTNQPQHF
-,-,TRBV27,TRBJ2-3,TGTGCCAGCAGTCCAAAGGAGGGAGGTGGAGATACGCAGTATTTT,CASSPKEGGGDTQYF
TRBD1,-,TRBV5-5,TRBJ1-2,TGTGCCAGCAGCTTATTCCAGGGGGCGGGCTACACCTTC,CASSLFQGAGYTF
-,-,TRBV25-1,TRBJ2-7,TGTGCCAGCAGTCCGCGGGTCGAGCAGTACTTC,CASSPRVEQYF
TRBD1,-,TRBV6-5,TRBJ2-3,TGTGCCAGCAAGCGAGGGGGCTCAGATACGCAGTATTTT,CASKRGGSDTQYF
-,-,TRBV4-2,TRBJ2-5,TGTGCCAGCAGCCAAGATCGACAGAGTCAGACCCAGTACTTC,CASSQDRQSQTQYF
TRBD2,-,TRBV25-1,TRBJ2-2,TGCGCAGGGTGCGGGGGGCCCACCGGGGAGCTGTTTTTT,CAGCGGPTGELFF
-,few,TRBV7-9,TRBJ2-2,TGTGCCAGCAGCCTGGACACTTTCGGTCGGACCGGGGAGCTGTTTTTT,CASSLDTFGRTGELFF
TRBD1,few,TRBV5-1,TRBJ2-2,TGCGCCAGCAGCTGGGGACAGTCCGCGAACACCGGGGAGCTGTTTTTT,CASSWGQSANTGELFF
TRBD2,-,TRBV6-5,TRBJ2-7,TGTGCCAGCAGGGCTAGCGGGAGGCGGCAGTACTTC,CASRASGRRQYF
-,-,TRBV19,TRBJ2-5,TGTGCCAGTAGTATTTTGGCAGGAGAGACCCAGTACTTC,CASSILAGETQYF
TRBD2,-,TRBV7-6,TRBJ2-1,TGTGCCAGCAGCTTAGGGACTAGCGGGGGATACAATGAGCAGTTCTTC,CASSLGTSGGYNEQFF
-,-,TRBV27,TRBJ1-1,TGTGCCAGCAGTTGGCAGGGGAGCATGAACACTGAAGCTTTCTTT,CASSWQGSMNTEAFF
TRBD1,-,TRBV9,TRBJ1-2,TGTGCCAGCAGCGCCAAGGGGGACAGGTTAAACTATGGCTACACCTTC,CASSAKGDRLNYGYTF
-,-,TRBV7-3,TRBJ1-1,TGTGCCAGCAGCTTACAGGGCACCACTGAAGCTTTCTTT,CASSLQGTTEAFF
TRBD2,-,TRBV7-8,TRBJ2-3,TGTGCCAGCAGCTTAGTAGTAGAGGTTGCGGGAGAGCAAGATACGCAGTATTTT,CASSLVVEVAGEQDTQYF
-,-,TRBV7-2,TRBJ2-5,TGTGCCAGCAGCTTCAGTCGGCAGGGGAGTTGGGAGACCCAGTACTTC,CASSFSRQGSWETQYF
-,-,TRBV20-1,TRBJ1-1,TGCAGTGCGGCCGTCCGCACTGAAGCTTTCTTT,CSAAVRTEAFF